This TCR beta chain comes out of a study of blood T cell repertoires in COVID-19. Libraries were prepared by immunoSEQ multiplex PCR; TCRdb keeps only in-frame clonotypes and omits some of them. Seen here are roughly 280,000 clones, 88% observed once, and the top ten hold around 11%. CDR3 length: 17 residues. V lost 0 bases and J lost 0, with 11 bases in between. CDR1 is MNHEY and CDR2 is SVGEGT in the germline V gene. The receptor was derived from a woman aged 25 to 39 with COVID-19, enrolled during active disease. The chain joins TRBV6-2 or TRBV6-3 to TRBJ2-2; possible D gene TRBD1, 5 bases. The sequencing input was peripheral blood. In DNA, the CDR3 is TGTGCCAGCAGTTACTCGCTCAGGGCCGCGAACACCGGGGAGCTGTTTTTT. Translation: CASSYSLRAANTGELFF.